These 32 T cell receptor beta chains were sequenced from one sample in a study of PD-1 blockade in classical Hodgkin lymphoma. All patients experienced relapse after autologous stem cell transplantation, and brentuximab vedotin exposure was variable. The authors purified CD4+ T cells from thawed PBMCs by magnetic negative selection. Using immunoSEQ multiplex PCR, the repertoire was profiled, and TCRdb retains in-frame clones only, with some absent. The data show 10,000 to 15,000 clones, roughly 90% seen once. This sample comprised CD4+ T cells from blood, obtained at baseline. Every receptor here comes from a human donor with classical Hodgkin lymphoma.

This sequence joins TRBV10-2 and TRBJ2-7, with 7 bases identical to TRBD1. CDR1 and CDR2 (germline): WSHSY, SAAADI. V trimming: 7 bases; J trimming: 2 bases; junction bases outside the gene matches: 8. The CDR3 totals 14 residues. CDR3 sequence: CASNRQGATYEQYF. CDR3 DNA: TGCGCCAGCAATAGACAGGGCGCTACCTACGAGCAGTACTTC.

V gene TRBV2 combines with J gene TRBJ2-7; weak D call: TRBD2 (5 bases). The CDR3 loop spans 14 amino acids. The germline V gene has CDR1 SNHLY and CDR2 FYNNEI. V dropped 3 bases and J dropped 5 bases, with 14 bases sitting between them. The CDR3, as DNA: TGTGCCAGCAGTGAGGAACTAGTTTCCCACGAGCAGTACTTC. Its translation is CASSEELVSHEQYF.

The chain couples TRBV14 to TRBJ2-7; 7 bases match TRBD2. Unmatched junction bases numbered 4, after V lost 4 bases and J lost 1 base. Looked up from germline, CDR1 is SGHDN and CDR2 is FVKESK. The CDR3 has 14 residues. The CDR3, as DNA: TGTGCCAGCAGCCGCGATAGCGGGTCCTACGAGCAGTACTTC. Its translation: CASSRDSGSYEQYF.

The chain recombines TRBV7-9 with TRBJ1-6; D is uncertain. Trimming took 1 base from V and 9 from J, leaving 13 bases between them. The germline gives CDR1 SEHNR, CDR2 FQNEAQ (reference sequence). This CDR3 contains 15 residues. The DNA for the CDR3 is TGTGCCAGCAGCTTAGTGAGTGCCGAGGGTTCACCCCTCCACTTT. Amino acid sequence: CASSLVSAEGSPLHF.

In this sample, this clone turned up once. V and J are TRBV4-1 and TRBJ1-4, with 10 bases that match TRBD1. V lost 3 bases and J lost 2; bases outside the gene matches: 6. The CDR3 loop spans 17 amino acids. Per germline, CDR1 MGHRA and CDR2 YSYEKL. The chain's CDR3 is CASSHPRQGATNEKLFF. The CDR3 DNA is TGCGCCAGCAGCCACCCGCGACAGGGGGCTACTAATGAAAAACTGTTTTTT.

This clone appeared once. The chain recombines TRBV11-2 with TRBJ2-1; TRBD2 matches 11 bases. Germline assignment: CDR1 SGHAT and CDR2 FQNNGV. This CDR3 is 15 amino acids long. The V segment lost 5 bases and the J segment 6 bases; nucleotides outside the gene matches: 6. The CDR3, as DNA: TGTGCCAGCAGCCCGACTAGCGGGGCAATCAATGAGCAGTTCTTC. It codes for CASSPTSGAINEQFF.

The chain couples TRBV10-3 to TRBJ1-1, with D unclear. Germline values: CDR1 ENHRY, CDR2 SYGVKD. Trimming removed 7 bases from V and 4 bases from J, with 13 bases in between. The CDR3 is made up of 13 amino acids. CDR3 DNA sequence: TGTGCCATCAAAGAACCCTCCGCCACTGAAGCTTTCTTT. It translates to CAIKEPSATEAFF.

This chain joins TRBV10-3 and TRBJ2-6, with TRBD1 matching over 9 bases. Per the germline V gene, CDR1 is ENHRY and CDR2 is SYGVKD. The trim removed 4 bases at V and 3 bases at J, leaving 7 bases unmatched. The length of the CDR3 is 17 residues. CDR3 bases: TGTGCCATCAGTGCCGAGACAGGGGGGCGTGGGGCCAACGTCCTGACTTTC. Its protein product is CAISAETGGRGANVLTF.

The rearrangement links TRBV7-3 to TRBJ2-1; TRBD1 aligns across 10 bases. The CDR3 is made up of 15 amino acids. Germline V gene data show CDR1 as SGHTA and CDR2 as FQGTGA. With V trimmed by 2 bases and J by 6 bases, 4 bases remained unmatched. The CDR3: CASSLPGTGVNEQFF. The DNA for the CDR3 is TGTGCCAGCAGCTTACCCGGGACAGGGGTCAATGAGCAGTTCTTC.

This clone has only one observation. The chain joins TRBV10-3 to TRBJ1-1; TRBD1 matches 9 bases. The CDR3 has 14 amino acids. V dropped 6 bases and J dropped 6; count of bases not matched to a gene: 8. Germline V gives CDR1 ENHRY, CDR2 SYGVKD. The CDR3 bases are TGTGCCATCAGCGACAGGGGGACGAGGGCTGAAGCTTTCTTT. It codes for CAISDRGTRAEAFF.

The genes are TRBV10-2 and TRBJ1-1; 7 nucleotides match TRBD1. Trimming at V came to 8 bases and at J to 0 bases, leaving 6 bases not matched to a gene. From germline, CDR1 is WSHSY and CDR2 SAAADI. This CDR3 contains 14 residues. This CDR3 reads CASGRGRVNTEAFF. The CDR3 DNA follows: TGCGCCAGCGGGAGGGGGCGGGTGAACACTGAAGCTTTCTTT.

The chain recombines TRBV6-6 with TRBJ1-4; TRBD1 agrees at 7 bases. The CDR3 consists of 15 residues. In germline, CDR1 is MNHNY, CDR2 SVGAGI (reference sequence). Germline trimming cut 4 bases from V and 7 bases from J; bases unmatched to any gene: 9. The chain's CDR3 is CASSSRGPRGEKLFF. The CDR3 nucleotides are TGTGCCAGCAGTTCGAGGGGGCCGCGGGGTGAAAAACTGTTTTTT.

This chain uses TRBV15 with TRBJ2-2; D possibly corresponds to TRBD2 (6 bases). Trimming removed 4 bases at V and 1 base at J, with 10 bases between. CDR1 LNHNV and CDR2 YYDKDF come from the germline V gene (reference sequence). The CDR3 is 15 amino acids. CDR3 coding DNA: TGTGCCACCAGCACGCGACTAGAGAACACCGGGGAGCTGTTTTTT. Amino acids: CATSTRLENTGELFF.

The rearrangement links TRBV25-1 to TRBJ1-3; D is possibly TRBD1 (5 bases). CDR3 length equals 15 residues. Germline lookup yields CDR1 MGHDK and CDR2 SYGVNS. The ends were cut back, 6 bases at V and 3 bases at J, with 15 bases in the middle. The CDR3 loop is CASSGAAGHGNTIYF. The CDR3 DNA follows: TGTGCCAGCAGCGGAGCGGCAGGACATGGAAACACCATATATTTT.

The gene calls are TRBV19 and TRBJ1-4; the match to TRBD1 covers 9 bases. The germline V gene has CDR1 LNHDA and CDR2 SQIVND (reference sequence). The J segment lost 7 bases and the V segment lost 3 bases, leaving 6 bases of the junction unmatched. This CDR3 is built from 15 residues. The CDR3, as DNA: TGTGCCAGTAGTATCGCGGGACAGGGCCTTGAAAAACTGTTTTTT. Residues: CASSIAGQGLEKLFF. The full variable domain, completed using reference TRBV19 and TRBJ1-4, is DGGITQSPKYLFRKEGQNVTLSCEQNLNHDAMYWYRQDPGQGLRLIYYSQIVNDFQKGDIAEGYSVSREKKESFPLTVTSAQKNPTAFYLCASSIAGQGLEKLFFGSGTQLSVL.

The chain uses TRBV6-1 and TRBJ2-1, with D uncertain. V lost 9 bases and J lost 0, with 15 bases in between. There are 15 residues in the CDR3. Germline CDR1 reads MNHNS; CDR2 reads SASEGT. CDR3 in amino acids: CASARADSSYNEQFF. As DNA, the CDR3 is TGTGCCAGTGCGAGAGCTGATAGCTCCTACAATGAGCAGTTCTTC.

This clone appeared once. The chain has TRBV30 and TRBJ1-4; 7 nucleotides match TRBD1. Germline CDR1 is GTSNPN and CDR2 is SVGIG (reference sequence). The ends lost 2 bases at V and 8 bases at J; junction bases unmatched: 5. This CDR3 comprises 13 residues. The CDR3 spells CAWSWQGGEKLFF. In DNA form, the CDR3 reads TGTGCCTGGAGTTGGCAGGGGGGCGAAAAACTGTTTTTT.

The chain recombines TRBV5-8 with TRBJ1-4; 7 positions match TRBD1. Germline V gene lookup returns CDR1 SGHTS and CDR2 YDEGEE. The trim removed 4 bases at V and 7 bases at J, leaving 7 bases unmatched. The CDR3 loop spans 14 amino acids. CDR3 in amino acids: CASSPRTGPEKLFF. Here the CDR3 DNA reads TGTGCCAGCAGCCCTAGGACAGGTCCTGAAAAACTGTTTTTT.

The chain links TRBV11-2 to TRBJ2-1, with 11 nucleotides matching TRBD2. The CDR3 runs to 13 residues. V lost 8 bases, J lost 10 bases, and 7 bases stayed unmatched. Germline lookup yields CDR1 SGHAT and CDR2 FQNNGV. CDR3 sequence reads: CASPSGGRGEQFF. As DNA, the CDR3 is TGTGCCAGCCCTAGCGGGGGGCGTGGGGAGCAGTTCTTC.

The DNA for the CDR3 is TGCGCCAGCAGCTTGGCCGCGGGAGTAGATACGCAGTATTTT. It codes for CASSLAAGVDTQYF. This chain joins TRBV5-1 and TRBJ2-3; 7 bases align to TRBD2. CDR3 length: 14 amino acids. The V segment lost 0 bases and the J segment 5 bases; nucleotides outside the gene matches: 3. Germline CDR1 and CDR2: SGHRS and YFSETQ.

The gene calls are TRBV18 and TRBJ2-7, with D hard to call. This CDR3 has 14 amino acids. Looked up from germline, CDR1 is KGHSH and CDR2 is LQKENI. V lost 3 bases, J lost 1 base, and 10 bases lay in between. CDR3 amino acids: CASSPLLGSYEQYF. For the CDR3, the DNA is TGTGCCAGCTCACCCCTATTAGGGTCCTACGAGCAGTACTTC.

This rearrangement joins TRBV28 to TRBJ2-7; D unresolved. Trimming removed 4 bases from V and 2 bases from J, with 15 bases in between. CDR3 length equals 15 residues. Germline values: CDR1 MDHEN, CDR2 SYDVKM. This CDR3 reads CASSSYQAGTYEQYF. The CDR3 DNA follows: TGTGCCAGCAGTTCCTACCAAGCTGGGACCTACGAGCAGTACTTC.

The chain joins TRBV28 to TRBJ2-5, with D possibly matching TRBD1 (6 bases). Germline CDR1 reads MDHEN; CDR2 reads SYDVKM. This CDR3 region has 14 residues. The V and J ends lost 4 bases and 2 bases respectively, with 11 bases between them. CDR3 sequence reads: CASSWGTRQETQYF. The CDR3, as DNA: TGTGCCAGCAGTTGGGGGACACGACAAGAGACCCAGTACTTC.

This rearrangement joins TRBV14 to TRBJ2-5; 8 bases are a match to TRBD2. The CDR3 spans 16 residues. CDR1 SGHDN and CDR2 FVKESK come from the germline V gene. Trimming removed 4 bases from V and 2 bases from J; junction bases left unmatched: 9. CDR3 amino acids: CASSRQSGGVQETQYF. The CDR3 DNA is TGTGCCAGCAGCCGGCAGTCGGGGGGGGTACAAGAGACCCAGTACTTC.

The rearrangement joins TRBV7-2 to TRBJ1-1, with D possibly being TRBD1 (6 bases). Trimming took off 4 bases at V and 6 bases at J, with 15 bases between the two ends. Per the germline V gene, CDR1 is SGHTA and CDR2 is FQGNSA. The CDR3 length is 14 residues. As DNA, the CDR3 is TGTGCCAGCAGCTACAGGGTGGATTTGGCTGAAGCTTTCTTT. Translation: CASSYRVDLAEAFF.

A word on this clone: Other DNA sequences in this specimen translate into the identical CDR3. The chain has TRBV28 and TRBJ2-1; 10 bases match TRBD2. Germline CDR1 and CDR2: MDHEN and SYDVKM. The ends lost 0 bases at V and 0 bases at J; junction bases unmatched: 2. This CDR3 spans 17 amino acids. CDR3 in amino acids: CASSLWASGSSYNEQFF. CDR3 nucleotides: TGTGCCAGCAGTTTATGGGCTAGCGGGAGCTCCTACAATGAGCAGTTCTTC.

V gene TRBV9 combines with J gene TRBJ1-3; D gene uncertain. Germline lookup yields CDR1 SGDLS and CDR2 YYNGEE. V was trimmed by 1 base and J by 3 bases, leaving 5 bases between them. The CDR3 extends over 13 amino acids. CDR3 nucleotide sequence: TGTGCCAGCAGCGTATCAGGTGGAAACACCATATATTTT. Protein sequence: CASSVSGGNTIYF.

The rearrangement joins TRBV2 to TRBJ1-5, with a possible D match to TRBD1 (5 bases). CDR1 SNHLY and CDR2 FYNNEI come from the germline V gene. The CDR3 is made up of 12 amino acids. V lost 9 bases and J 1 base, leaving 7 bases between the germline ends. CDR3 sequence (DNA): TGTGCCAGTCAGGGAAGCAATCAGCCCCAGCATTTT. Amino acids: CASQGSNQPQHF.

The gene calls are TRBV7-8 and TRBJ2-7, with D possibly TRBD1 on 5 matching bases. Trimming pared 1 base from V and 6 bases from J, leaving 13 bases between. Germline V gives CDR1 SGHVS, CDR2 FQNEAQ. The CDR3 has 14 residues. This chain's CDR3 is CASSLGPQGTEQYF. Written as DNA, the CDR3 is TGTGCCAGCAGCTTAGGTCCCCAGGGAACCGAGCAGTACTTC.

The chain has TRBV19 and TRBJ1-3; no clear D. The V end was cut by 7 bases, the J end by 0 bases, with 7 bases between. This CDR3 has 13 amino acids. CDR1 and CDR2 (germline): LNHDA, SQIVND (reference sequence). The CDR3: CASMVTSGNTIYF. The CDR3, as DNA: TGTGCCAGTATGGTTACCTCTGGAAACACCATATATTTT.

The gene calls are TRBV27 and TRBJ2-2; 11 nucleotides match TRBD1. The V and J ends lost 5 bases and 4 bases, in that order; junction bases with no gene match: 9. This CDR3 is 17 amino acids long. The germline V gene has CDR1 MNHEY and CDR2 SMNVEV (reference sequence). DNA for the CDR3: TGTGCCAGCAGTCACTACTCCGGGACAGGGGGCACCGGGGAGCTGTTTTTT. Translation: CASSHYSGTGGTGELFF.

CDR3 region: CASSIGRGRQSNTGELFF. The CDR3 DNA sequence: TGTGCCAGTAGTATAGGTAGGGGGCGACAATCAAACACCGGGGAGCTGTTTTTT. The V gene is TRBV19, the J gene TRBJ2-2, with 7 bases matching TRBD1. Germline V gives CDR1 LNHDA, CDR2 SQIVND (reference sequence). The CDR3 consists of 18 residues. V lost 1 base to trimming and J lost 2 bases; unmatched junction nucleotides: 10.